These 10 T cell receptor beta chains originate from one sample sequenced in a study of spatial heterogeneity in lung cancer. MiXCR was run by TCRdb on the 5' RACE reads, yielding one entry per CDR3 protein. The top ten hold under 8% of the sample, which has some 78,000 distinct CDR3 sequences, roughly 8% seen once. Time point indicated: sample taken at primary tumor resection. The sequencing used PBMCs, collected at surgery. The receptor source for this set is a male donor with early-stage non-small cell lung cancer.

This clonotype occurred many times. V usage is TRBV20-1 and J usage is TRBJ2-7, with 9 bases matching TRBD1. Looked up from germline, CDR1 is DFQATT and CDR2 is SNEGSKA (reference sequence). The CDR3 runs to 13 residues. Trimming cost V 6 bases and J 3 bases; bases outside gene matches: 6. The DNA for the CDR3 is TGCAGTGCCACGACAGGGGGTGGCTACGAGCAGTACTTC. Translating it yields CSATTGGGYEQYF.

This sequence joins TRBV7-9 and TRBJ2-6; no clear D gene. CDR1 and CDR2 from the germline V gene are SEHNR and FQNEAQ (reference sequence). V shed 4 bases and J shed 11 bases, with 9 bases lying between them. The CDR3 runs 12 residues. The CDR3 nucleotides read TGTGCCAGCAGCTCTGGCCCCGACGTCCTGACTTTC. It encodes CASSSGPDVLTF.

This clonotype appeared a single time. Possible read error: a much larger clone is one base away. The CDR3 nucleotides are TGCGCCAGCAGCTGGGCTTACGACAGCGACACTGAAGCTATCTTT. Translating gives CASSWAYDSDTEAIF. The rearrangement links TRBV4-1 to TRBJ1-1; a weak D match, TRBD1 (5 bases). The germline V gene has CDR1 MGHRA and CDR2 YSYEKL. The CDR3 is 15 amino acids.

The table lists this clonotype with a few counts. The chain employs TRBV7-9 and TRBJ1-1, with D tentatively TRBD1 (6 bases). Trimming took 2 bases from V and 8 from J, leaving 12 bases between them. Per germline, CDR1 SEHNR and CDR2 FQNEAQ (reference sequence). The CDR3 contains 13 residues. The CDR3: CASSLSPTGEAFF. The CDR3, as DNA: TGTGCCAGCAGCTTATCGCCTACAGGGGAAGCTTTCTTT.

This clonotype was found many times. This sequence joins TRBV5-8 and TRBJ2-1; TRBD2 agrees at 14 bases. Germline CDR1 reads SGHTS; CDR2 reads YDEGEE. The V gene end was trimmed by 4 bases and the J gene end by 0 bases; junction bases not matched to a gene: 6. The CDR3 is made up of 18 amino acids. CDR3 bases: TGTGCCAGCAGCCTCGGACTAGCGGGAGGCGGCTCCTACAATGAGCAGTTCTTC. Protein: CASSLGLAGGGSYNEQFF.

This clonotype was detected many times. The chain combines TRBV29-1 with TRBJ1-4; 7 nucleotides agree with TRBD1. The length of the CDR3 is 12 residues. The V gene's germline CDR1 is SQVTM and CDR2 ANQGSEA. V shed 2 bases and J 14 bases; nucleotides not matched to a gene: 8. The CDR3 coding sequence is TGCAGCGTTGAACCTCAGGGAGGGGGCCTGTTTTTT. Translation gives CSVEPQGGGLFF.

This clonotype occurred many times. The chain carries TRBV5-8 and TRBJ2-1; 7 nucleotides line up with TRBD2. The CDR3 spans 14 residues. Germline assignment: CDR1 SGHTS and CDR2 YDEGEE. Trimming removed 3 bases from V and 5 bases from J; junction bases left unmatched: 5. CDR3 sequence reads: CASSSGLVHNEQFF. The CDR3 nucleotides read TGTGCCAGCAGCTCCGGACTAGTCCACAATGAGCAGTTCTTC.

This clonotype has more than one count but fewer than ten. V usage is TRBV12-3 or TRBV12-4 and J usage is TRBJ2-7, with a possible D match to TRBD2 (5 bases). V lost 3 bases and J 6 bases, leaving 12 bases between the germline ends. The CDR3 runs to 13 residues. The CDR3 reads CASSLRADGEQYF. The CDR3 DNA reads TGTGCCAGCAGTTTGAGGGCAGACGGCGAGCAGTACTTC.

This clonotype was observed a few times. The chain combines TRBV20-1 with TRBJ2-3; D tentatively fits TRBD1 or TRBD2 (5 bases each). CDR3 length: 17 residues. Per germline, CDR1 DFQATT and CDR2 SNEGSKA (reference sequence). V was clipped by 6 bases and J by 3 bases, with 25 bases between them. The CDR3 loop reads CSAIVPRDPLQTDTQYF. The CDR3 DNA follows: TGCAGTGCGATCGTCCCCAGGGACCCCCTTCAAACAGATACGCAGTATTTT.

This clonotype has a count of ten or more. V and J are TRBV18 and TRBJ2-5, with 7 positions matching TRBD2. Unmatched junction bases numbered 9, after V lost 0 bases and J lost 2 bases. The germline CDR1 and CDR2 sequences are KGHSH and LQKENI. The CDR3 totals 17 residues. The DNA of the CDR3 is TGTGCCAGCTCACCACCGACGAGCGGGATGGGGCAAGAGACCCAGTACTTC. This encodes CASSPPTSGMGQETQYF.